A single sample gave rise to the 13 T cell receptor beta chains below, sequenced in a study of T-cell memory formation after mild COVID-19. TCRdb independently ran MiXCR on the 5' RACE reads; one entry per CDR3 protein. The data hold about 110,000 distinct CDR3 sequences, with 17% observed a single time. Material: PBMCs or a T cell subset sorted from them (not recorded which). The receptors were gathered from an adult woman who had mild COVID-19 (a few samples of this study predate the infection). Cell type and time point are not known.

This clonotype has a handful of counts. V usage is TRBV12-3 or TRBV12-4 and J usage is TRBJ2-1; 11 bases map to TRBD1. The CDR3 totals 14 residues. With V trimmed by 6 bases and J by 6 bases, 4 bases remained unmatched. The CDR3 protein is CASSGQGAVNEQFF. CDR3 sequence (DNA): TGTGCCAGCAGCGGACAGGGGGCGGTCAATGAGCAGTTCTTC.

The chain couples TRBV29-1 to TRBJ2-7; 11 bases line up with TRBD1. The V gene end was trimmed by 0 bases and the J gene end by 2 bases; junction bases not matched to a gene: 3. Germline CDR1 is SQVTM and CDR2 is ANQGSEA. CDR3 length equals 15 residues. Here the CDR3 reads CSVEDPGQGAYEQYF. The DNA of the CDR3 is TGCAGCGTTGAAGACCCGGGACAGGGGGCCTACGAGCAGTACTTC.

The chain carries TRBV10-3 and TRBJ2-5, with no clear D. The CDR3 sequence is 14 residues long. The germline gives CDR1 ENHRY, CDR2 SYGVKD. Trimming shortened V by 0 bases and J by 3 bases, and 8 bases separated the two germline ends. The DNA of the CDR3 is TGTGCCATCAGTGAGTCTGAGACGGAAGAGACCCAGTACTTC. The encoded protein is CAISESETEETQYF.

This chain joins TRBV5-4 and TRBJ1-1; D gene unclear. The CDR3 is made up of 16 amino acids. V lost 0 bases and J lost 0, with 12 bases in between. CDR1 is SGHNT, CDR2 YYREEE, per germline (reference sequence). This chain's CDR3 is CASSLGDQEMNTEAFF. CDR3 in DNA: TGTGCCAGCAGCTTGGGTGATCAAGAGATGAACACTGAAGCTTTCTTT.

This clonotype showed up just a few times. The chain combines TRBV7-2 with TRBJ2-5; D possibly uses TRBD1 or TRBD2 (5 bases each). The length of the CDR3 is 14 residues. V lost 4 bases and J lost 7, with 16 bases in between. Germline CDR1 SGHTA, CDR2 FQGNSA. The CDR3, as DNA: TGTGCCAGCAGCTCTGGGCCTTTTGGGGGGACCCAGTACTTC. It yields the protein CASSSGPFGGTQYF. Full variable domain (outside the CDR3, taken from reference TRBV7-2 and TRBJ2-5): GAGVSQSPSNKVTEKGKDVELRCDPISGHTALYWYRQSLGQGLEFLIYFQGNSAPDKSGLPSDRFSAERTGGSVSTLTIQRTQQEDSAVYLCASSSGPFGGTQYFGPGTRLLVL.

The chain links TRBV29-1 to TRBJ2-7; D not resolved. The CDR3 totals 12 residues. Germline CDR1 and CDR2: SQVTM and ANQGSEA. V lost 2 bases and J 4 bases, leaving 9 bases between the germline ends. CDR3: CSVESRRYEQYF. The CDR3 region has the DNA TGCAGCGTTGAATCCAGGCGTTACGAGCAGTACTTC.

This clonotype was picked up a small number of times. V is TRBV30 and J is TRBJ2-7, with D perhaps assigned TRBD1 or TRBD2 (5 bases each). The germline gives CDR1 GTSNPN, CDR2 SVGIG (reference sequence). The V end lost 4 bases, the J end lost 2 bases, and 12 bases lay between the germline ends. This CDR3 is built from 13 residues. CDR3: CAWKWQGPYEQYF. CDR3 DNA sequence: TGTGCCTGGAAATGGCAGGGACCCTACGAGCAGTACTTC.

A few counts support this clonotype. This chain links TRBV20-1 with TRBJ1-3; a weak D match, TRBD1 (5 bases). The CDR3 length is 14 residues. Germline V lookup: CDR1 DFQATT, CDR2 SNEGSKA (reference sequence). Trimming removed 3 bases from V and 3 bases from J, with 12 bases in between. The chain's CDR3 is CSASVTAVGNTIYF. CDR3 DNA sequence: TGCAGTGCTAGCGTGACAGCAGTTGGAAACACCATATATTTT.

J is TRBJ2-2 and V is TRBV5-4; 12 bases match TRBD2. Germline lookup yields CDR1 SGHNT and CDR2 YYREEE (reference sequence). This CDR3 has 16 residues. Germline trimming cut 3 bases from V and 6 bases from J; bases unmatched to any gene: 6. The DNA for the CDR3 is TGTGCCAGCAGCTCGCGACTAGCGGGGGAGGCCGGGGAGCTGTTTTTT. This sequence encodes CASSSRLAGEAGELFF.

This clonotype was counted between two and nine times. The CDR3 DNA follows: TGTGCCAGCAGCCCTCAGTCGAACACTGAAGCTTTCTTT. It codes for CASSPQSNTEAFF. This chain links TRBV11-3 with TRBJ1-1; D uncertain. The V end lost 5 bases, the J end lost 1 base, and 8 bases lay between the germline ends. The CDR3 is 13 residues long. The germline gives CDR1 SGHNT, CDR2 YENEEA.

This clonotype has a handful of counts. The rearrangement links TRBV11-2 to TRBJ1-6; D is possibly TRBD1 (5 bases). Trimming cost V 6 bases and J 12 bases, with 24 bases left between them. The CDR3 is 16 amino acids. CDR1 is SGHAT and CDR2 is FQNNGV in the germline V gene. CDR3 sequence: CASRPGTVEGHEPLHF. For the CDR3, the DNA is TGTGCCAGCAGACCAGGGACGGTTGAAGGTCACGAACCCCTCCACTTT.

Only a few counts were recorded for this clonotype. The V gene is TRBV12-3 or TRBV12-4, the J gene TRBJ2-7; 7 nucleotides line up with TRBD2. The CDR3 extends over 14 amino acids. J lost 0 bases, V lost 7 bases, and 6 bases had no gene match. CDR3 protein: CASTMGDYSYEQYF. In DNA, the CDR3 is TGTGCCAGCACCATGGGGGACTACTCCTACGAGCAGTACTTC.

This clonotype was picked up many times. CDR3 DNA sequence: TGTGCCAGCACCGATAGCGGGACCTCCTACAATGAGCAGTTCTTC. Encoded protein: CASTDSGTSYNEQFF. The rearrangement joins TRBV12-3 or TRBV12-4 to TRBJ2-1; TRBD2 aligns across 8 bases. V lost 7 bases, J lost 0 bases, and 5 bases stayed unmatched. The CDR3 spans 15 residues.